The clone carrying this T cell receptor beta chain was observed at least ten times. What it binds is unknown. This record comes from a study of regulatory T cells in long-lasting Graves disease. Time point reported: persistent/refractory GD, antithyroid drugs over 5 years with positive TRAb. PBMCs were the source of the RNA used for TCR sequencing. Blood from the periphery, approximately 8.6 milliliters in all, was drawn into EDTA tubes. Findings and limits, study-wide: The number of shared public clonotypes was higher in persistent patients (roughly 2,800) than new patients (roughly 970).

Sequencing libraries for TCR beta were prepared with iRepertoire HTBI primers and Arm-PCR of CDR3 regions. TCRdb itself ran the multiplex PCR reads through MiXCR, one entry per CDR3 protein. The sample shows hundreds of thousands of distinct CDR3 sequences, roughly 23% of them seen only once. The receptor comes from a female donor with Graves disease. The starting material was peripheral blood mononuclear cells (PBMCs), obtained when the disease was refractory, from a patient treated with antithyroid drugs.

CDR3 loop: CASSLYGTGDSPLHF. CDR3 nucleotide sequence: TGTGCCAGCAGCTTGTATGGGACAGGGGATTCACCCCTCCACTTT. This chain connects TRBV11-3 to TRBJ1-6; TRBD1 aligns across 10 bases. The germline V gene has CDR1 SGHNT and CDR2 YENEEA. The trim removed 3 bases at V and 8 bases at J, leaving 4 bases unmatched. The CDR3 consists of 15 residues.